This entry features one T cell receptor (beta chain) sequence. The antigen is not known. Looked up from germline, CDR1 is SQVTM and CDR2 is ANQGSEA. The CDR3 runs to 13 residues. Trimming left V 3 bases short and J 5 bases short, with 11 bases between. The record originates from a study of T cell responses to AZD1222 COVID-19 vaccine. Looking at the study overall: Second-dose schedules of about 4 or about 12 weeks were combined.

Findings and caveats of the study: When two AZD1222 doses had been given, Spike-specific TCR breadth and depth rose.

The assay was immunoSEQ multiplex PCR, and TCRdb's table has in-frame clones only and misses some. The sample contains 52,000 or so clones, about four fifths of which appear only once. The TCR was taken from an adult in good health. The sequenced sample was peripheral blood, obtained on day 0 of AZD1222 vaccination. This chain joins TRBV29-1 and TRBJ1-5; D is uncertain. CDR3 nucleotides: TGCAGCGTTGATGTGGGGATGGATCAGCCCCAGCATTTT. Translation: CSVDVGMDQPQHF.